The entry that follows covers one T cell receptor beta chain sequence. The antigen it recognizes is unknown. Nothing much larger sits one base from this clone, and base qualities are not available. The data originate from a study of blood T cell repertoires in COVID-19 (dated by TCRdb to between 2020 and 2021). Regarding the research as a whole: The collaborator samples originated in the United States, Italy and Spain and spanned the acute and convalescent phases of COVID-19. The material from the prospective study consisted of cDNA or gDNA derived from T cells, B-cell-depleted T cells, or PBMCs. The dataset comprised deeply sampled blood TCRbeta repertoires from subjects exposed to, actively infected with, or recovered from COVID-19. A freely available public database, intended as a resource for researchers studying the immune response to SARS-CoV-2, is where the repertoires were released. The samples were drawn from the first 160 participants of the ongoing ImmuneRACE study and from roughly 1,300 subjects provided by 6 global collaborators. Nearly every sample came with metadata listing a de-identified subject ID, COVID-19 status, age in years and sex. HLA class I and class II types, where available, came from metadata supplied by the sample provider rather than from assay-based typing. Findings and caveats that apply to the study as a whole: Clinical and demographic metadata were provided uncurated, with the amount varying by source and participant.

Samples from volunteer blood donors who had recovered from COVID-19 were contributed by a second Seattle source. Whole blood was collected in K2EDTA tubes by collaborating institutions according to the institutions' own protocols. Collaborator samples were shipped for TCRbeta analysis as frozen whole blood, isolated PBMCs, or DNA extracted from either sample type. In the germline V gene, CDR1 corresponds to SNHLY and CDR2 to FYNNEI. The V and J ends are trimmed by 1 base and 5 bases, leaving 10 bases between them. The CDR3 holds 14 amino acids from the cysteine to the phenylalanine. Just the 42-base CDR3 DNA is kept, in frame starting at base 1. The immunoSEQ Assay, a bias-controlled multiplex PCR, was used to amplify TCRbeta CDR3 regions from genomic DNA. In the paper's pipeline: Within the assay, amplification of reference gene primers was used to estimate how many nucleated cells each sample contained. To quantify the absolute abundance of each unique TCRbeta CDR3 rearrangement, sequence reads were collapsed and filtered. For each sample, productive Simpson clonality was calculated as the square root of Simpson's diversity index across productive rearrangements. Drawn from immuneACCESS, this table holds only the in-frame rearrangements with V and J called that TCRdb kept. Clones are partly lost; checked studies trace under half to an unresolved V gene and leave the rest unexplained. From that table come the V and J calls and clone size; the DNA was used to work out D and trimming. The sample includes about 290,000 clones, with about 89% observed a single time. The ten largest clones capture about 0.94% of the sample.

The sample consisted of peripheral blood. The source is a woman between 35 and 50 years old who had recovered from COVID-19. The rearranged segments are TRBV2 and TRBJ2-3; TRBD1 is perhaps the D gene, given 5 matching bases. The nucleotides read TGTGCCAGCAGTGAAGGCAGGGTGCGAGATACGCAGTATTTT. It codes for CASSEGRVRDTQYF.